A selection of T cell receptor beta chains follows, all from one sample in a study of T cell repertoires in cytomegalovirus infection. TCRdb processed the reads anew with MiXCR; each CDR3 protein has one entry. The repertoire holds some 680,000 distinct CDR3 sequences, with approximately 34% as singletons. The sample taken for sequencing was PBMCs. The origin of the receptors is a human donor in good health (CMV status not recorded). Some clones in this sample may be carry-over from other donors' samples. CDR3s include the opening cysteine and the closing phenylalanine or tryptophan. A D gene is named only where the DNA matches it firmly. The size of a clone is reported for some rows only, either as once, few or many, or as a class for expanded clones.

TRBJ2-2	TRBV7-9	TRBD1	few	TGTGCCAGCGCCGGGACAGTGAACACCGGGGAGCTGTTTTTT	CASAGTVNTGELFF
TRBJ1-3	TRBV12-3/TRBV12-4	.	many	TGTGCCAGCAGTCTTTCGGCTGGAAACACCATATATTTT	CASSLSAGNTIYF
TRBJ1-2	TRBV7-2	.	many	TGTGCCAGCAGCGAGCAGGGAAGGGGGGTCTATGGCTACACCTTC	CASSEQGRGVYGYTF
TRBJ2-5	TRBV5-1	TRBD1	.	TGCGCCAGCAGCTCCCAACAGGGGGCGCGTGAGACCCAGTACTTC	CASSSQQGARETQYF
TRBJ1-5	TRBV19	.	.	TGTGCCAGTAGTATGGGTGGGGGGACAATGGGCAATCAGCCCCAGCATTTT	CASSMGGGTMGNQPQHF
TRBJ1-1	TRBV28	.	.	TGTGCCAGCAGTTTAGAGGGGTATGGAGCTTTCTTT	CASSLEGYGAFF
TRBJ1-5	TRBV11-3	.	.	TGTGCCAGCAGCCCGGGACCGGAACTTTACTTTAAGTATAGCAATCAGCCCCAGCATTTT	CASSPGPELYFKYSNQPQHF
TRBJ2-7	TRBV12-3/TRBV12-4	TRBD2	.	TGTGCCAGCAGTCCCTCCCCTGGACTAGCTTCCTACGAGCAGTACTTC	CASSPSPGLASYEQYF
TRBJ2-2	TRBV7-3	.	few	TGTGCCAGCAGCTTAGAGGGATTCACCGGGGAGCTGTTTTTT	CASSLEGFTGELFF
TRBJ1-2	TRBV7-9	.	many	TGTGCCAGCAGCTTTCGGGTCGGACAGAAAATTGACTACACCTTC	CASSFRVGQKIDYTF
TRBJ1-4	TRBV27	TRBD1	once	TGTGACAGCAGTCTATTCGGGACAGCTAATGAACAACTGTTGTTT	CDSSLFGTANEQLLF
TRBJ1-5	TRBV7-2	TRBD1	few	TGTGCCAGCAGCTTAATCCCGGGACAGGAGGGGGATCAGCCCCAGCATTTT	CASSLIPGQEGDQPQHF
TRBJ1-2	TRBV12-3/TRBV12-4	.	.	TGTGCCAGCAGTTTGACGGAACGCTATGGCTACACCTTC	CASSLTERYGYTF
TRBJ1-6	TRBV7-6	.	.	TGTGCCAGCAACACCGACGGGGGACCCCTCCACTTT	CASNTDGGPLHF
TRBJ1-4	TRBV12-3/TRBV12-4	.	.	TGTGCCAGCAGTACAAACATAGCAACTAATGAAAAACTGTTTTTT	CASSTNIATNEKLFF
TRBJ1-4	TRBV27	TRBD1	.	TGTGCCAGCAGTTATACAGGGGTCGGGGAAAAACTGTTTTTT	CASSYTGVGEKLFF
TRBJ2-3	TRBV28	TRBD1	.	TGTGCCAGCAGTTTTGCGGACAGGGCTACGCAGTATTTT	CASSFADRATQYF
TRBJ1-6	TRBV4-2	TRBD1	.	TGTTCCAGCAGCCAAGATCGGACAGGGTATTCACCCCTCCACTTT	CSSSQDRTGYSPLHF
TRBJ1-5	TRBV12-3/TRBV12-4	.	.	TGTGCCAGCAGTTTATTTGGTCAGGGGAGCAATCAGCCCCAGCATTTT	CASSLFGQGSNQPQHF
TRBJ1-1	TRBV19	TRBD1	.	TGTGCCAGTAGTATTTACGGGACAGGTAACACTGAAGCTTTCTTT	CASSIYGTGNTEAFF
TRBJ2-2	TRBV24-1	.	.	TGTGCCACCAGTGACCGTCGCAGGGGGGACACCGGGGAGCTGTTTTTT	CATSDRRRGDTGELFF
TRBJ1-4	TRBV10-3	.	.	TGTGCCATCAGTGAGTCAGGGGGAGGTGGTGAAAAACTGTTTTTT	CAISESGGGGEKLFF
TRBJ1-2	TRBV12-3/TRBV12-4	.	.	TGTGCCAGCTCCACCCTTAGATACTATGGCTACACCTTC	CASSTLRYYGYTF
TRBJ2-2	TRBV10-3	TRBD1	.	TGTGCCATCAGTGACCAGGGGGCCGGGGAGCTGTTTTTT	CAISDQGAGELFF